The rows below give T cell receptor beta chains drawn from one sample of a study of T cell responses to AZD1222 COVID-19 vaccine. Sequencing used immunoSEQ multiplex PCR; TCRdb keeps in-frame clones, though not all of them. The data show approximately 44,000 clones, 60% to 85% seen once. Sequencing used peripheral blood, obtained on day 0 of AZD1222 vaccination. The source of these receptors is an adult in good health. The CDR3 runs from the conserved cysteine through the conserved F or W. The D gene is left open where the match is weak. A row's size may be missing; if present it is once, few, many or a size class.

clone size,V gene,J gene,D gene,CDR3 protein,CDR3 DNA
NA,TRBV3-1/TRBV3-2,TRBJ1-1,NA,CASSQGGGRNDDTEAFF,TGTGCCAGCAGCCAAGGAGGGGGGCGGAATGACGACACTGAAGCTTTCTTT
NA,TRBV19,TRBJ1-1,NA,CATRRNTEAFF,TGTGCCACACGGCGGAACACTGAAGCTTTCTTT
once,TRBV5-1,TRBJ2-3,TRBD2,CASSRTSGEGDTQYF,TGCGCCAGCAGCCGGACTAGCGGGGAGGGAGATACGCAGTATTTT
once,TRBV30,TRBJ1-4,TRBD1,CAWTSGTGDEKLFF,TGTGCCTGGACCTCCGGGACAGGGGATGAAAAACTGTTTTTT
NA,TRBV11-2,TRBJ2-1,TRBD2,CASSFLTSGYNEQFF,TGTGCCAGCAGCTTTTTGACTAGCGGGTACAATGAGCAGTTCTTC
NA,TRBV2,TRBJ2-3,NA,CASSDVGRADTQYF,TGTGCCAGCAGTGACGTAGGTCGGGCAGATACGCAGTATTTT
NA,TRBV3-1/TRBV3-2,TRBJ1-1,NA,CASSTSPDTEAFF,TGTGCCAGCAGCACATCCCCCGACACTGAAGCTTTCTTT
NA,TRBV7-2,TRBJ2-3,NA,CASSLQRHTDTQYF,TGTGCCAGCAGCTTACAGCGGCATACAGATACGCAGTATTTT
NA,TRBV2,TRBJ2-2,NA,CASRGRARGGELFF,TGTGCCAGCCGCGGCCGAGCTAGGGGCGGGGAGCTGTTTTTT
NA,TRBV12-3/TRBV12-4,TRBJ2-1,NA,CASRVGTTNEQFF,TGTGCCAGCAGGGTAGGGACAACTAATGAGCAGTTCTTC
NA,TRBV24-1,TRBJ2-5,NA,CATSDRETQYF,TGTGCCACCAGTGATAGAGAGACCCAGTACTTC
NA,TRBV20-1,TRBJ2-3,NA,CSARKGDTQYF,TGCAGTGCTCGAAAGGGAGATACGCAGTATTTT
NA,TRBV6-5,TRBJ2-7,TRBD1,CASGGQETSYEQYF,TGTGCCAGCGGCGGACAGGAGACTTCCTACGAGCAGTACTTC
NA,TRBV11-2,TRBJ1-2,NA,CASSSIGNYGYTF,TGTGCCAGCAGCTCGATCGGAAACTATGGCTACACCTTC
NA,TRBV5-6,TRBJ1-5,NA,CASSSYLSTWGNQPQHF,TGTGCCAGCAGCAGTTACCTAAGTACCTGGGGCAATCAGCCCCAGCATTTT
NA,TRBV12-3/TRBV12-4,TRBJ2-4,NA,CASTFSIGNIQYF,TGTGCCAGCACCTTTTCTATCGGAAACATTCAGTACTTC
NA,TRBV18,TRBJ1-2,TRBD1,CASSPAGTGNNYGYTF,TGTGCCAGCTCGCCGGCGGGGACAGGGAATAACTATGGCTACACCTTC
once,TRBV12-3/TRBV12-4,TRBJ2-2,NA,CASRVANTGELFF,TGTGCCAGCAGGGTTGCGAACACCGGGGAGCTGTTTTTT
NA,TRBV20-1,TRBJ2-1,TRBD1,CSAGASPGTGGSYNEQFF,TGCAGTGCTGGTGCTTCACCCGGGACAGGGGGTTCCTACAATGAGCAGTTCTTC
once,TRBV10-1,TRBJ1-2,NA,CASSPGQPINYGYTF,TGCGCCAGCAGTCCCGGACAGCCGATTAACTATGGCTACACCTTC
NA,TRBV5-8,TRBJ1-4,TRBD1,CASSRTGGMGEKLFF,TGTGCCAGCAGCCGGACAGGGGGAATGGGGGAAAAACTGTTTTTT
once,TRBV5-1,TRBJ1-1,TRBD1,CASSSSGTGGQNTEAFF,TGCGCCAGCAGCTCGTCCGGGACAGGGGGCCAGAACACTGAAGCTTTCTTT
NA,TRBV14,TRBJ1-2,NA,CASSPRGSDGYTF,TGTGCCAGCAGCCCGCGGGGTTCTGATGGCTACACCTTC
medium-sized,TRBV10-1,TRBJ2-2,NA,CASSKTGNTGELFF,TGCGCCAGCAGTAAAACAGGGAACACCGGGGAGCTGTTTTTT
few,TRBV12-3/TRBV12-4,TRBJ2-5,NA,CASSGSAETQYF,TGTGCCAGCTCAGGGTCGGCAGAGACCCAGTACTTC
NA,TRBV6-2/TRBV6-3,TRBJ1-5,NA,CASSYSMAGDQPQHF,TGTGCCAGCAGTTACTCGATGGCGGGAGATCAGCCCCAGCATTTT
NA,TRBV3-1/TRBV3-2,TRBJ1-2,NA,CASSLTGFPNYGYTF,TGTGCCAGCAGCCTAACAGGGTTTCCTAACTATGGCTACACCTTC
large,TRBV6-2/TRBV6-3,TRBJ2-2,TRBD2,CASSYGTSVTGELFF,TGTGCCAGCAGTTACGGGACTAGCGTCACCGGGGAGCTGTTTTTT
NA,TRBV6-5,TRBJ2-7,NA,CASKPPGDPHEQYF,TGTGCCAGCAAACCTCCAGGGGACCCCCACGAGCAGTACTTC
NA,TRBV5-1,TRBJ2-7,NA,CASSLQGSYEQYF,TGCGCCAGCAGCTTGCAGGGCTCCTACGAGCAGTACTTC
NA,TRBV5-1,TRBJ2-3,TRBD2,CASSLGLAGGSTDTQYF,TGCGCCAGCAGCTTGGGGCTAGCGGGGGGTAGCACAGATACGCAGTATTTT
few,TRBV5-1,TRBJ1-2,NA,CASSLEGNVRGYTF,TGCGCCAGCAGCTTGGAGGGAAATGTGAGAGGCTACACCTTC
NA,TRBV5-5,TRBJ1-6,NA,CASSLEGSGSSPLHF,TGTGCCAGCAGCTTGGAGGGCAGCGGCTCGTCACCCCTCCACTTT
NA,TRBV7-2,TRBJ1-4,NA,CASSLGSLVGGTNEKLFF,TGTGCCAGCAGCTTAGGGTCTCTGGTAGGGGGAACTAATGAAAAACTGTTTTTT
NA,TRBV6-5,TRBJ2-7,TRBD2,CASTMGGGKQYF,TGTGCCAGCACCATGGGCGGGGGTAAGCAGTACTTC
NA,TRBV3-1/TRBV3-2,TRBJ2-5,TRBD2,CASSPGTSVKGETQYF,TGTGCCAGCAGTCCAGGGACTAGCGTAAAAGGGGAGACCCAGTACTTC
NA,TRBV18,TRBJ2-3,NA,CASSPPTADTQYF,TGTGCCAGCTCACCACCGACTGCAGATACGCAGTATTTT
large,TRBV2,TRBJ1-1,TRBD1,CATRGQGETEAFF,TGTGCCACCCGGGGACAGGGGGAGACTGAAGCTTTCTTT
once,TRBV12-3/TRBV12-4,TRBJ1-5,NA,CASSLNNQPQHF,TGTGCCAGCAGTTTGAACAATCAGCCCCAGCATTTT
once,TRBV10-3,TRBJ2-2,TRBD1,CASSPGTGNTGELFF,TGTGCCTCCTCCCCCGGGACAGGGAACACCGGGGAGCTGTTTTTT
NA,TRBV15,TRBJ2-1,NA,CATSRVNEQFF,TGTGCCACCAGCAGAGTCAATGAGCAGTTCTTC
NA,TRBV19,TRBJ2-2,TRBD1,CASSKFRGGRTGELFF,TGTGCCAGTAGTAAATTTCGAGGGGGCCGCACCGGGGAGCTGTTTTTT
NA,TRBV5-1,TRBJ1-2,TRBD1,CASSSDRAEGYTF,TGCGCCAGCAGCTCGGACAGGGCAGAAGGCTACACCTTC
NA,TRBV30,TRBJ1-6,NA,CAWSYGPGNSPLHF,TGTGCCTGGAGTTATGGGCCCGGGAATTCACCCCTCCACTTT